This T cell receptor beta chain comes out of a study of beta chain features in type 1 diabetes. On the study more broadly: Patients shared similar age, gender and cell yields with healthy donors.

About this clone: Its target is unknown.

As every portion of the isolated RNA was reverse transcribed, the sequencing read expressed TCRB transcripts. Assay used: immunoSEQ multiplex PCR; TCRdb lists only in-frame clones, some missing. The sample includes about 360,000 clones, around 13% of them seen just once. In germline, CDR1 is LGHNA, CDR2 YNFKEQ. CDR3 size: 14 residues. V dropped 4 bases and J dropped 3; count of bases not matched to a gene: 5. Study results and limitations: Among all four CD4+ subsets, Type 1 diabetes patients had TCRB CDR3s that were moderately but significantly shorter. PCR might favor shorter templates, equally in patients and controls.

The chain carries TRBV4-2 and TRBJ2-7; 8 nucleotides line up with TRBD2. Specimen: naive CD4+ T cells from blood. The sequence was obtained from a man aged 18 to 35 in good health. CDR3 in DNA: TGTGCCAGCAGCCGACTAAGCGGGGGCTACGAGCAGTACTTC. Translating gives CASSRLSGGYEQYF.